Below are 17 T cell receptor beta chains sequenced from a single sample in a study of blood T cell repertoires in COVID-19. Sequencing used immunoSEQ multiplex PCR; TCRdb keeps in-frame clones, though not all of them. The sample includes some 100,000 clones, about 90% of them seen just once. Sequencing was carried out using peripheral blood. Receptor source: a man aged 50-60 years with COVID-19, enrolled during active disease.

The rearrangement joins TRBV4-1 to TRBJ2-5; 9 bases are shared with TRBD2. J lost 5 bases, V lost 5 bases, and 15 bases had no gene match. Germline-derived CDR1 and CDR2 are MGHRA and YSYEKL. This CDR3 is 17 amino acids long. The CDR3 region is CASSFDFSRGGGETQYF. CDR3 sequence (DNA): TGCGCCAGCAGCTTCGACTTTTCGCGGGGGGGCGGGGAGACCCAGTACTTC.

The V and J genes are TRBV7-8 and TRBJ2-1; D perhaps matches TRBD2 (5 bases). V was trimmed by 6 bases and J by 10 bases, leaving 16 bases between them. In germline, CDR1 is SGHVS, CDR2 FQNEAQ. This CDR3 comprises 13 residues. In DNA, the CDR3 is TGTGCCAGCAGAGATCCTCGGGGTGGGGAGCAGTTCTTC. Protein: CASRDPRGGEQFF.

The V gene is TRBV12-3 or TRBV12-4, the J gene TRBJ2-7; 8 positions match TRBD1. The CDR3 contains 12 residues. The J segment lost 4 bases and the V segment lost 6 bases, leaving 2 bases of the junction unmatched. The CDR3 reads CASRQGAYEQYF. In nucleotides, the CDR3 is TGTGCCAGCAGGCAGGGGGCATACGAGCAGTACTTC.

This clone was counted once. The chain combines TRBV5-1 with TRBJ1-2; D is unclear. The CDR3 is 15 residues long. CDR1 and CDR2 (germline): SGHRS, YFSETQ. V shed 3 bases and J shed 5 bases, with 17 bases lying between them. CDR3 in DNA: TGCGCCAGCAGCTCCGGGAGCTACTCTCTTTATGGCTACACCTTC. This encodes CASSSGSYSLYGYTF.

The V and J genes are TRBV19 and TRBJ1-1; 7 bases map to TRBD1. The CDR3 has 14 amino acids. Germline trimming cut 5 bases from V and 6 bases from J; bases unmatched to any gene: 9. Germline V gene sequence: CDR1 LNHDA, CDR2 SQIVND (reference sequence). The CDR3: CASSSTGLGAEAFF. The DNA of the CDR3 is TGTGCCAGTAGTTCGACAGGGCTTGGAGCTGAAGCTTTCTTT.

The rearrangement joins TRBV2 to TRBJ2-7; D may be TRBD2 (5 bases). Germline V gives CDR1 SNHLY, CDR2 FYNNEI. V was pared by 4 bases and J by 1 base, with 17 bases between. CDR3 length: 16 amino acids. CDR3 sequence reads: CASSGLPGLLSYEQYF. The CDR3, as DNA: TGTGCCAGCAGTGGACTACCGGGATTACTTTCCTACGAGCAGTACTTC.

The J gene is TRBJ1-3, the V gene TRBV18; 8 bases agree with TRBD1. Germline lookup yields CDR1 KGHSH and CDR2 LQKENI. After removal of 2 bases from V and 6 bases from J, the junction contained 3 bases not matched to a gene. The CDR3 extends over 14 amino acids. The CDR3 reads CASSPGQGQNTIYF. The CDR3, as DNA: TGTGCCAGCTCACCAGGACAGGGTCAAAACACCATATATTTT. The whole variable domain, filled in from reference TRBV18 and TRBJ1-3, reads NAGVMQNPRHLVRRRGQEARLRCSPMKGHSHVYWYRQLPEEGLKFMVYLQKENIIDESGMPKERFSAEFPKEGPSILRIQQVVRGDSAAYFCASSPGQGQNTIYFGEGSWLTVV.

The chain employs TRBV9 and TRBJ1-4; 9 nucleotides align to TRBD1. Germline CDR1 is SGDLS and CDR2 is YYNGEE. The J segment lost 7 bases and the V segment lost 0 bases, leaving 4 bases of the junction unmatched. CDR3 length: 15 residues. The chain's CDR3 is CASSVAPGQGEKLFF. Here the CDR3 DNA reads TGTGCCAGCAGCGTAGCGCCGGGACAGGGTGAAAAACTGTTTTTT.

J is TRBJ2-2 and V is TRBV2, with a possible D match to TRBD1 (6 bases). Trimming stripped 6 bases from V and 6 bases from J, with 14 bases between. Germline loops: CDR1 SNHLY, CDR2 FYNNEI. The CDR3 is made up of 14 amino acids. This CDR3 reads CASRNREGAGELFF. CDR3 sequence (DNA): TGTGCCAGCAGGAACAGGGAAGGAGCCGGGGAGCTGTTTTTT.

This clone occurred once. The CDR3 spells CASSIQDSQQPQHF. In DNA form, the CDR3 reads TGTGCCAGTAGTATACAGGATTCTCAACAGCCCCAGCATTTT. The J gene is TRBJ1-5, the V gene TRBV19; D unclear. CDR3 length equals 14 residues. Trimming stripped 2 bases from V and 7 bases from J, with 12 bases between. CDR1 is LNHDA, CDR2 SQIVND, per germline (reference sequence).

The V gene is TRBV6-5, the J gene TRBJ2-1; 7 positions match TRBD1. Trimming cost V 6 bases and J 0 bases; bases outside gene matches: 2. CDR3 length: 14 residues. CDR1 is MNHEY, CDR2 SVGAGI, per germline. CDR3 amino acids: CASSRDSSYNEQFF. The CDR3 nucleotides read TGTGCCAGCAGCCGGGACAGCTCCTACAATGAGCAGTTCTTC.

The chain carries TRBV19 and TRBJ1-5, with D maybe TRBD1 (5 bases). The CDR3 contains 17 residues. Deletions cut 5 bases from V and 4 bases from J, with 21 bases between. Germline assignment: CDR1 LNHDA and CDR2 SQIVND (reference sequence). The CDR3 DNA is TGTGCCAGTAGTGCTTGGGAGGGGAGAGGAGCGAATCAGCCCCAGCATTTT. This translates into CASSAWEGRGANQPQHF.

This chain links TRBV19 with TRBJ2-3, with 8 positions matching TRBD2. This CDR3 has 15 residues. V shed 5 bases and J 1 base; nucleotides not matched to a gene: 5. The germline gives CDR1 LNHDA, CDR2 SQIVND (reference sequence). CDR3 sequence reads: CASSPPAGGTDTQYF. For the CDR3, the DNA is TGTGCCAGTAGTCCCCCAGCGGGGGGCACAGATACGCAGTATTTT. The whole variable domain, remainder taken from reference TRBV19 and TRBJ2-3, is DGGITQSPKYLFRKEGQNVTLSCEQNLNHDAMYWYRQDPGQGLRLIYYSQIVNDFQKGDIAEGYSVSREKKESFPLTVTSAQKNPTAFYLCASSPPAGGTDTQYFGPGTRLTVL.

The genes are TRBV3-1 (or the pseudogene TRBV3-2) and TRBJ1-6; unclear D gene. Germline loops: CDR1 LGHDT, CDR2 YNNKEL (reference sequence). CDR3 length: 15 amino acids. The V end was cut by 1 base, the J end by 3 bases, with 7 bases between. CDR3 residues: CASSQGRSYNSPLHF. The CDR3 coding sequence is TGTGCCAGCAGCCAAGGGAGGAGCTATAATTCACCCCTCCACTTT.

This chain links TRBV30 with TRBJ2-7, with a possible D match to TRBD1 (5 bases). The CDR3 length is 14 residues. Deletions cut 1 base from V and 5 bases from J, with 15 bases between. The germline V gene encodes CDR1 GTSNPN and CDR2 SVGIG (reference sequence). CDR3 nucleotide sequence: TGTGCCTGGAGTGCCCCAGGGTTCGAAAACGAGCAGTACTTC. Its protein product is CAWSAPGFENEQYF.

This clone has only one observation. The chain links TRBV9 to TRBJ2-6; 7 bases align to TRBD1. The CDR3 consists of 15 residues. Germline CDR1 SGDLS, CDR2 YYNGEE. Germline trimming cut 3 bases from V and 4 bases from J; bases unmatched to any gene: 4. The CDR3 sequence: CASSGQGSGANVLTF. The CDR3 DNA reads TGTGCCAGCAGCGGACAGGGATCCGGGGCCAACGTCCTGACTTTC.

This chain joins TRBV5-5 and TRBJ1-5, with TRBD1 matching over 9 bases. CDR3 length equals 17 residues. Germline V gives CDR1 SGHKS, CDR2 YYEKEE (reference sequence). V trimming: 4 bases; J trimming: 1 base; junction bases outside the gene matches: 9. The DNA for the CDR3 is TGTGCCAGCAGCCCCCGGGGGACAGGGATGAGCAATCAGCCCCAGCATTTT. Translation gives CASSPRGTGMSNQPQHF.